The next 18 T cell receptor beta chains were all read from a single sample in a study of T cells in Graves' hyperthyroidism and ophthalmopathy. The TCR beta CDR3 regions underwent amplification using RNA transcripts as the source. The HTBI primer set served for first-round RT-PCR of the TCR CDR3. TCRdb re-derived calls from the multiplex PCR reads in MiXCR, one entry per CDR3 protein. Among approximately 600,000 distinct CDR3 sequences listed, over 11% were seen once. The sample was blood. These receptors all come from a woman aged 25 to 39 with Graves' hyperthyroidism that later progressed to Graves' ophthalmopathy.

The chain uses TRBV24-1 and TRBJ1-4; the D is unclear. The V gene's germline CDR1 is KGHDR and CDR2 SFDVKD. The CDR3 totals 12 residues. V gave up 3 bases and J gave up 13 bases, with 11 bases separating them. CDR3 protein: CATSDPTKGLFF. The DNA of the CDR3 is TGTGCCACCAGTGATCCCACCAAGGGACTGTTTTTT.

As to this clonotype: Being one base from a much bigger clone, this may be a read error. This chain connects TRBV20-1 to TRBJ1-1; 9 bases are shared with TRBD1. The V gene end was trimmed by 6 bases and the J gene end by 4 bases; junction bases not matched to a gene: 15. The length of the CDR3 is 16 residues. In germline, CDR1 is DFQATT, CDR2 SNEGSKA (reference sequence). The CDR3 region is CSAINFRDREGTEAFF. CDR3 bases: TGCAGTGCCATCAATTTCCGGGACAGGGAAGGCACTGAAGCTTTCTTT.

This clonotype showed up just once. The genes are TRBV29-1 and TRBJ1-3; D uncertain. V was trimmed by 0 bases and J by 2 bases, leaving 11 bases between them. Per germline, CDR1 SQVTM and CDR2 ANQGSEA. This CDR3 contains 15 residues. CDR3 sequence (DNA): TGCAGCGTTGAAGATGGGTCACCAACTGGAAACACCATATATTTT. Amino acid sequence: CSVEDGSPTGNTIYF.

This clonotype was detected many times. The rearrangement links TRBV7-9 to TRBJ2-2; perhaps TRBD1 as D (7 bases). The CDR3 has 16 amino acids. Deletions cut 8 bases from V and 5 bases from J, with 21 bases between. Germline assignment: CDR1 SEHNR and CDR2 FQNEAQ (reference sequence). Here the CDR3 reads CASQGGRQGGTGELFF. CDR3 nucleotides: TGTGCCAGCCAAGGGGGGCGACAGGGAGGAACCGGGGAGCTGTTTTTT.

This chain connects TRBV5-1 to TRBJ2-2, with D possibly TRBD2 on 6 matching bases. Germline values: CDR1 SGHRS, CDR2 YFSETQ. The V end was cut by 3 bases, the J end by 4 bases, with 13 bases between. The CDR3 contains 15 residues. CDR3: CASSSPGLLTGELFF. The DNA for the CDR3 is TGCGCCAGCAGCTCACCGGGACTCCTCACCGGGGAGCTGTTTTTT.

This clonotype appeared many times. The chain combines TRBV12-3 or TRBV12-4 with TRBJ2-2; tentative D call: TRBD2 (6 bases). The CDR3 is 15 residues long. V lost 7 bases and J lost 8, with 20 bases in between. CDR3 protein: CASTRMGGVTGELFF. For the CDR3, the DNA is TGTGCCAGCACCCGGATGGGGGGAGTAACAGGGGAGCTGTTTTTT.

DNA for the CDR3: TGTGCCAGCAGTTTGGTGGCTCTAACCTACAATGAGCAGTTCTTC. The encoded protein is CASSLVALTYNEQFF. V and J are TRBV12-3 or TRBV12-4 and TRBJ2-1; D uncertain. There are 15 residues in the CDR3. Trimming shortened V by 3 bases and J by 2 bases, and 11 bases separated the two germline ends.

This clonotype was seen ten or more times. J is TRBJ2-7 and V is TRBV20-1, with 9 bases matching TRBD1. CDR1 and CDR2 from the germline V gene are DFQATT and SNEGSKA (reference sequence). The CDR3 runs 16 residues. V was pared by 6 bases and J by 0 bases, with 12 bases of the junction left unmatched. DNA for the CDR3: TGCAGTGCCACCCTACCGGGACAGGGTAGCTCCTACGAGCAGTACTTC. Its protein product is CSATLPGQGSSYEQYF.

Written as DNA, the CDR3 is TGTGCCAGTAGCCCGCCCGGGACTAGCGGGGGGAATGAGCAGTTCTTC. Translating gives CASSPPGTSGGNEQFF. V and J are TRBV19 and TRBJ2-1, with 15 bases matching TRBD2. The CDR3 covers 16 residues. CDR1 LNHDA and CDR2 SQIVND come from the germline V gene (reference sequence). Germline trimming cut 6 bases from V and 7 bases from J; bases unmatched to any gene: 7.

This clonotype was detected a few times. The chain is built from TRBV20-1 and TRBJ2-7; the match to TRBD2 covers 7 bases. The V gene's germline CDR1 is DFQATT and CDR2 SNEGSKA (reference sequence). V shed 5 bases, J shed 3 bases, and the junction held 10 bases outside the gene matches. The CDR3 runs to 14 residues. The CDR3 sequence is CSAGSGDYNYEQYF. Written as DNA, the CDR3 is TGCAGTGCTGGGTCGGGGGACTACAACTACGAGCAGTACTTC.

This clonotype came up many times. V usage is TRBV27 and J usage is TRBJ1-1, with a weak D call TRBD1 (5 bases). Germline assignment: CDR1 MNHEY and CDR2 SMNVEV (reference sequence). V lost 8 bases and J 5 bases, leaving 12 bases between the germline ends. This CDR3 region has 12 residues. CDR3: CASSRGETEAFF. The CDR3 DNA reads TGTGCCAGCTCCAGAGGGGAGACTGAAGCTTTCTTT.

Many counts were recorded for this clonotype. V and J are TRBV15 and TRBJ2-3; 7 bases are a match to TRBD2. Germline trimming cut 5 bases from V and 2 bases from J; bases unmatched to any gene: 13. The CDR3 is 17 residues long. Germline CDR1 and CDR2: LNHNV and YYDKDF (reference sequence). The CDR3 region is CATSGELATTLTDTQYF. The CDR3 DNA follows: TGTGCCACCAGCGGCGAACTAGCGACCACACTCACAGATACGCAGTATTTT.

This clonotype was recorded a few times. This sequence joins TRBV12-3 or TRBV12-4 and TRBJ2-5; maybe TRBD1 (5 bases). This CDR3 has 15 residues. Trimming took 2 bases from V and 2 from J, leaving 12 bases between them. CDR3: CASSLSTAGQETQYF. The DNA for the CDR3 is TGTGCCAGCAGTTTATCGACAGCCGGTCAAGAGACCCAGTACTTC.

CDR3 bases: TGTGCCAGCGGGGGGGGAGATCAGCCCCAGCATTTT. This sequence encodes CASGGGDQPQHF. V gene TRBV3-1 combines with J gene TRBJ1-5; TRBD1 is a possible D gene (5 bases). The CDR3 is made up of 12 amino acids. From germline, CDR1 is LGHDT and CDR2 YNNKEL (reference sequence). The V end lost 8 bases, the J end lost 5 bases, and 10 bases lay between the germline ends.

This clonotype was seen repeatedly, ten times or more. V and J are TRBV10-3 and TRBJ1-5; D is uncertain. Trimming cost V 0 bases and J 2 bases, with 11 bases left between them. The CDR3 runs 16 residues. Looked up from germline, CDR1 is ENHRY and CDR2 is SYGVKD. The CDR3: CAISESAGAGNQPQHF. CDR3 nucleotides: TGTGCCATCAGTGAGTCGGCCGGAGCGGGCAATCAGCCCCAGCATTTT.

This clonotype occurred a few times. CDR3 bases: TGCGCCAGCAGCTTGATGGGTATCGATCAGCCCCAGCATTTT. It translates to CASSLMGIDQPQHF. The J gene is TRBJ1-5, the V gene TRBV5-1; D uncertain. The V gene lost 1 base and the J gene lost 5 bases, with 10 bases spanning the gap. This CDR3 spans 14 amino acids. Germline CDR1 reads SGHRS; CDR2 reads YFSETQ. The full variable domain, completed using reference TRBV5-1 and TRBJ1-5, is KAGVTQTPRYLIKTRGQQVTLSCSPISGHRSVSWYQQTPGQGLQFLFEYFSETQRNKGNFPGRFSGRQFSNSRSEMNVSTLELGDSALYLCASSLMGIDQPQHFGDGTRLSIL.

The chain couples TRBV27 to TRBJ2-7, with TRBD1 matching over 7 bases. V trimming: 2 bases; J trimming: 2 bases; junction bases outside the gene matches: 6. CDR1 and CDR2 from the germline V gene are MNHEY and SMNVEV (reference sequence). The CDR3 loop spans 15 amino acids. The CDR3 sequence is CASSLNGRGTYEQYF. DNA for the CDR3: TGTGCCAGCAGTTTAAACGGCAGGGGGACCTACGAGCAGTACTTC.

This clonotype was detected ten times or more. J is TRBJ2-1 and V is TRBV7-2; 9 nucleotides align to TRBD2. There are 16 residues in the CDR3. CDR1 SGHTA and CDR2 FQGNSA come from the germline V gene. V lost 0 bases, J lost 6 bases, and 6 bases stayed unmatched. Here the CDR3 DNA reads TGTGCCAGCAGCTTAGCGGGGATAGCGGGAGTCAATGAGCAGTTCTTC. Its protein is CASSLAGIAGVNEQFF.